The clone carrying this T cell receptor (beta chain) was seen many times. Its cognate antigen is unknown. The data were obtained in a study of T-cell memory formation after mild COVID-19. The study, taken as a whole, reports: The study detected some responding clones in pre-infection memory, suggesting cross-reactive memory joined. Contracting clones from day 15 to 85 had balanced CD4/CD8; later expanders favoured CD4+.

TCRdb reprocessed the 5' RACE reads via MiXCR and lists one record per CDR3 protein. The sample lists approximately 150,000 distinct CDR3 sequences, about 14% occurring once. Germline V lookup: CDR1 KGHDR, CDR2 SFDVKD. The CDR3 runs to 15 residues. V lost 4 bases, J lost 5 bases, and 16 bases lay in between. Source material: PBMCs or a T cell subset sorted from them (not recorded which). The TCR was taken from an adult woman who had mild COVID-19 (a few samples of this study predate the infection). Cell type and time point are not known. V is TRBV24-1 and J is TRBJ2-5; D might be TRBD2 (6 bases). CDR3 protein: CATSDLGGVEETQYF. CDR3 in DNA: TGTGCCACCAGTGACCTCGGGGGAGTTGAGGAGACCCAGTACTTC.